These 15 T cell receptor beta chains came from one sample sequenced in a study of T cells in Graves' hyperthyroidism and ophthalmopathy. Amplified TCR beta CDR3 regions derived from RNA transcripts. HTBI primers were employed in a first-round RT-PCR of the TCR CDR3. A single record per CDR3 protein comes from TCRdb applying MiXCR to the multiplex PCR reads. Seen here are 530,000 or so distinct CDR3 sequences, 35% to 55% observed once, and the top ten hold about 8%. Sequencing was performed on peripheral blood or thyroid tissue (not recorded which). The source of these receptors is a woman aged 18-30 years with Graves' hyperthyroidism.

This clonotype was recorded only once. CDR3 sequence reads: CASRLAGTFYEQYF. For the CDR3, the DNA is TGTGCCAGCAGGCTAGCGGGAACTTTCTACGAGCAGTACTTC. J is TRBJ2-7 and V is TRBV2; the match to TRBD2 covers 9 bases. CDR3 size: 14 residues. V shed 6 bases and J 3 bases; nucleotides not matched to a gene: 6. Germline CDR1 is SNHLY and CDR2 is FYNNEI.

This clonotype was picked up many times. The chain has TRBV9 and TRBJ1-3; TRBD1 matches 7 bases. Germline-derived CDR1 and CDR2 are SGDLS and YYNGEE. The CDR3 covers 16 residues. V lost 4 bases to trimming and J lost 2 bases; unmatched junction nucleotides: 9. CDR3: CASSLRQGKAGNTIYF. The CDR3 DNA follows: TGTGCCAGCAGCCTCCGACAGGGAAAGGCTGGAAACACCATATATTTT.

The rearrangement uses TRBV29-1 and TRBJ2-7, with D possibly TRBD1 on 7 matching bases. Trimming stripped 4 bases from V and 6 bases from J, with 19 bases between. Germline V lookup: CDR1 SQVTM, CDR2 ANQGSEA. The CDR3 is 14 residues long. CDR3 nucleotide sequence: TGCAGCGTTGCTAGACAGGGAGGATTTTCCGAGCAGTACTTC. Its translation: CSVARQGGFSEQYF.

CDR3 bases: TGTGCCACCAGTGACCTGGGACGCCAGGATGAAAAACTGTTTTTT. This sequence encodes CATSDLGRQDEKLFF. The chain joins TRBV24-1 to TRBJ1-4, with a possible D match to TRBD1 (5 bases). V lost 4 bases and J lost 6, with 14 bases in between. The CDR3 is 15 residues long. Germline V gene data show CDR1 as KGHDR and CDR2 as SFDVKD.

As regards this clonotype: One end of the junction is discordant with germline, which a read error may explain. The chain joins TRBV7-2 to TRBJ2-5; 7 bases map to TRBD1. The CDR3 has 9 amino acids. Germline V lookup: CDR1 SGHTA, CDR2 FQGNSA. CDR3 region: CASSKGQNF. CDR3 DNA sequence: TGTGCCAGCAGCAAGGGACAGAACTTC.

Many counts were recorded for this clonotype. The chain carries TRBV29-1 and TRBJ1-1; D might be TRBD1 (6 bases). Germline lookup yields CDR1 SQVTM and CDR2 ANQGSEA. V lost 0 bases, J lost 6 bases, and 14 bases lay in between. The CDR3 spans 14 residues. CDR3 amino acids: CSVEDPGGASEAFF. The CDR3 bases are TGCAGCGTTGAAGATCCGGGGGGCGCTTCTGAAGCTTTCTTT.

This clonotype was counted ten times or more. The chain uses TRBV2 and TRBJ2-5, with D possibly being TRBD1 (6 bases). CDR1 SNHLY and CDR2 FYNNEI come from the germline V gene. Trimming took 1 base from V and 5 from J, leaving 11 bases between them. CDR3 length: 14 amino acids. For the CDR3, the DNA is TGTGCCAGCAGTGAAGAGAATAGGGGGGAGACCCAGTACTTC. It is translated as CASSEENRGETQYF.

This clonotype has just a few counts. V usage is TRBV27 and J usage is TRBJ2-6; the D gene could be TRBD1 or TRBD2 (6 bases each). The CDR3 runs to 18 residues. The germline gives CDR1 MNHEY, CDR2 SMNVEV (reference sequence). Between the trimmed V and J ends, which lost 6 bases and 2 bases, there was a span of 20 bases. The CDR3 loop is CASSHGPGAATGANVLTF. Written as DNA, the CDR3 is TGTGCCAGCAGCCATGGGCCGGGGGCAGCAACTGGGGCCAACGTCCTGACTTTC. The full variable domain, in which reference TRBV27 and TRBJ2-6 provide the parts outside the CDR3, is EAQVTQNPRYLITVTGKKLTVTCSQNMNHEYMSWYRQDPGLGLRQIYYSMNVEVTDKGDVPEGYKVSRKEKRNFPLILESPSPNQTSLYFCASSHGPGAATGANVLTFGAGSRLTVL.

This clonotype has ten or more counts. V is TRBV2 and J is TRBJ2-5; the D is unclear. This CDR3 is 13 amino acids long. V was clipped by 4 bases and J by 3 bases, with 9 bases between them. Germline values: CDR1 SNHLY, CDR2 FYNNEI. In nucleotides, the CDR3 is TGTGCCAGCAGTGTCCAGATGGAAGAGACCCAGTACTTC. Translating it yields CASSVQMEETQYF.

The CDR3 DNA is TGTGCCAGTAGTATCGGCGGGGCAAACTACGAGCAGTACTTC. Protein product: CASSIGGANYEQYF. The chain combines TRBV19 with TRBJ2-7, with D perhaps TRBD2 (6 bases). V was cut by 3 bases and J by 3 bases, with 12 bases left in between. The CDR3 runs 14 residues. CDR1 and CDR2 from the germline V gene are LNHDA and SQIVND (reference sequence). Complete variable domain (other parts from reference TRBV19 and TRBJ2-7): DGGITQSPKYLFRKEGQNVTLSCEQNLNHDAMYWYRQDPGQGLRLIYYSQIVNDFQKGDIAEGYSVSREKKESFPLTVTSAQKNPTAFYLCASSIGGANYEQYFGPGTRLTVT.

V usage is TRBV7-9 and J usage is TRBJ1-2, with TRBD1 identical over 9 bases. Germline V CDR1 and CDR2: SEHNR, FQNEAQ (reference sequence). V was pared by 5 bases and J by 6 bases, with 13 bases of the junction left unmatched. The CDR3 spans 16 residues. The CDR3 coding sequence is TGTGCCAGCAGCCCAGCGGGACAGGGTTATTCGCATGGCTACACCTTC. Protein product: CASSPAGQGYSHGYTF.

This clonotype was counted many times. V and J are TRBV2 and TRBJ2-2; 7 bases match TRBD2. This CDR3 has 14 residues. The germline V gene has CDR1 SNHLY and CDR2 FYNNEI. J gave up 0 bases and V 7 bases, and 2 bases lay outside the gene matches. In DNA, the CDR3 is TGTGCCAGCATCCGGGAGGCGAACACCGGGGAGCTGTTTTTT. Amino acid sequence: CASIREANTGELFF.

In this sample, this clonotype turned up a few times. The V call is TRBV6-2 or TRBV6-3, the J call TRBJ2-2; 9 bases fit TRBD1. CDR1 and CDR2 from the germline V gene are MNHEY and SVGEGT. The CDR3 loop spans 15 amino acids. Trimming took 3 bases from V and 7 from J; bases not matched to a gene: 6. This chain's CDR3 is CASSYPGQGVGELFF. The CDR3 coding sequence is TGTGCCAGCAGTTATCCGGGACAGGGAGTCGGGGAGCTGTTTTTT.

The V gene is TRBV29-1, the J gene TRBJ2-7, with TRBD1 identical over 7 bases. Unmatched junction bases numbered 9, after V lost 8 bases and J lost 2 bases. This CDR3 has 13 amino acids. Per germline, CDR1 SQVTM and CDR2 ANQGSEA. The CDR3 region is CSSPGTVTYEQYF. As DNA, the CDR3 is TGCAGCTCCCCCGGGACAGTAACCTACGAGCAGTACTTC.

The table lists this clonotype with many counts. This chain joins TRBV7-9 and TRBJ2-7, with TRBD1 matching over 9 bases. From germline, CDR1 is SEHNR and CDR2 FQNEAQ (reference sequence). The length of the CDR3 is 14 residues. V trimming: 5 bases; J trimming: 6 bases; junction bases outside the gene matches: 8. The CDR3 DNA follows: TGTGCCAGCAGCCCCGGGACAGGGACGGCCGAGCAGTACTTC. The encoded protein is CASSPGTGTAEQYF.